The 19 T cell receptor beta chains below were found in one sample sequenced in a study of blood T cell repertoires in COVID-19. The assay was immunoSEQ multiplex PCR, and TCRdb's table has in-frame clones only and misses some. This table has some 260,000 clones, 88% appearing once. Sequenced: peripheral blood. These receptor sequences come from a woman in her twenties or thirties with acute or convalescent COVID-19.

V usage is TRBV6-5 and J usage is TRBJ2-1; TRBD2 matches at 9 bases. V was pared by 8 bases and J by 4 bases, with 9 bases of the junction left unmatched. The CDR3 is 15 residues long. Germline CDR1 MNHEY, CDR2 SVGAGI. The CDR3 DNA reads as TGTGCCAGCCTAGGGAAGCGGGAGGCATACAATGAGCAGTTCTTC. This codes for CASLGKREAYNEQFF.

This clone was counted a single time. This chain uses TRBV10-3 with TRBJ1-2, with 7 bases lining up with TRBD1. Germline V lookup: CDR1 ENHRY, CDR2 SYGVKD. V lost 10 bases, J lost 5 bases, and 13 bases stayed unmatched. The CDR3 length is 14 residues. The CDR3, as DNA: TGTGCCACACACCGGGACAGAAGAACTTATGGCTACACCTTC. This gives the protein CATHRDRRTYGYTF.

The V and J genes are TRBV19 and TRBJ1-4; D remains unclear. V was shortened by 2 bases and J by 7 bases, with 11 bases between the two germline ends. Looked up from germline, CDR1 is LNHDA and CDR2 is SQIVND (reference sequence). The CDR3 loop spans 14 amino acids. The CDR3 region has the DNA TGTGCCAGTAGTATACTTGGTTATAGTGAAAAACTGTTTTTT. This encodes CASSILGYSEKLFF. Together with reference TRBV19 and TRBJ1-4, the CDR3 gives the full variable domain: DGGITQSPKYLFRKEGQNVTLSCEQNLNHDAMYWYRQDPGQGLRLIYYSQIVNDFQKGDIAEGYSVSREKKESFPLTVTSAQKNPTAFYLCASSILGYSEKLFFGSGTQLSVL.

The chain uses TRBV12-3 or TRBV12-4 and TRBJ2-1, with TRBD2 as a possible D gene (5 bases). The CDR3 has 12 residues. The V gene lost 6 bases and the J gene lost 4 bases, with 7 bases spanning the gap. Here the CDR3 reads CASSPGYNEQFF. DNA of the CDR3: TGTGCCAGCAGCCCGGGGTACAATGAGCAGTTCTTC.

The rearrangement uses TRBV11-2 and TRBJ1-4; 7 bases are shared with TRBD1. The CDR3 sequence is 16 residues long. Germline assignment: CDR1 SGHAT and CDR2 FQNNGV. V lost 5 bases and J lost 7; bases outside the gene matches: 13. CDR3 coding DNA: TGTGCCAGCAGCGCTCCCCTCGCCAGGGGGAGTGAAAAACTGTTTTTT. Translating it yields CASSAPLARGSEKLFF.

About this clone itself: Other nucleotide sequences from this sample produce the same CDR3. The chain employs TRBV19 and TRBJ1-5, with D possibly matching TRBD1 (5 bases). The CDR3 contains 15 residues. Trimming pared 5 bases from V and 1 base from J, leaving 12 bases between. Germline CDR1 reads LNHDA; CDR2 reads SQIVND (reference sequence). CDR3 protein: CASSPGTRSNQPQHF. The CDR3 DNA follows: TGTGCCAGTAGTCCCGGGACTCGAAGCAATCAGCCCCAGCATTTT.

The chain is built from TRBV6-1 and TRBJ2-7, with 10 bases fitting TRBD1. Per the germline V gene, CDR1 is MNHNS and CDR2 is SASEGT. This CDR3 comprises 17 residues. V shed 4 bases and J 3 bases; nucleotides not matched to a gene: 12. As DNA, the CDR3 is TGTGCCAGCAGTGCCCACCCTCCGGGACAGGGGAGCTACGAGCAGTACTTC. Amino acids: CASSAHPPGQGSYEQYF.

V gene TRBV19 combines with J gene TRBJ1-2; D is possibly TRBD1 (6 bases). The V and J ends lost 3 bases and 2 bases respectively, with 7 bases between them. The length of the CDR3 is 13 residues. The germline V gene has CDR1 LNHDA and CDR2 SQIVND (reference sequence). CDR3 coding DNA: TGTGCCAGTAGTATGGACAGAAACTATGGCTACACCTTC. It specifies CASSMDRNYGYTF.

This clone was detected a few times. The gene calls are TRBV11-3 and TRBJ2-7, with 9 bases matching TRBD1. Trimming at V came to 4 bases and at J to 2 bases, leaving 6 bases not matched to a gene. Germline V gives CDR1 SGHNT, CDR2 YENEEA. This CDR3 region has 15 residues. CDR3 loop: CASSSGQGKTYEQYF. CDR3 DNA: TGTGCCAGCAGCTCCGGACAGGGGAAAACCTACGAGCAGTACTTC.

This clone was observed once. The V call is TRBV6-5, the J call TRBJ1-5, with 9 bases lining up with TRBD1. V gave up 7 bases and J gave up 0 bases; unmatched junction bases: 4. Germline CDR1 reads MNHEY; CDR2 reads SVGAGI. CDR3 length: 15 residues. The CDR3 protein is CASKGTGNSNQPQHF. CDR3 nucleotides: TGTGCCAGCAAGGGGACAGGGAATAGCAATCAGCCCCAGCATTTT.

The chain's CDR3 is CASSPRTNGQYEQYF. CDR3 in DNA: TGTGCCAGTAGCCCTCGGACTAACGGACAATACGAGCAGTACTTC. The rearrangement uses TRBV19 and TRBJ2-7; possible D gene TRBD2, 6 bases. Germline CDR1 and CDR2: LNHDA and SQIVND (reference sequence). Deletions cut 6 bases from V and 4 bases from J, with 19 bases between. This CDR3 spans 15 amino acids.

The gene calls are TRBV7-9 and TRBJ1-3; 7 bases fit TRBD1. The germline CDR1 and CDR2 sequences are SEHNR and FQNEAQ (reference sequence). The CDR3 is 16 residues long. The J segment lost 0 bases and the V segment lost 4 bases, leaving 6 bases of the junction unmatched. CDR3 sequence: CASSSGQPASGNTIYF. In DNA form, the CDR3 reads TGTGCCAGCAGCTCGGGACAGCCCGCCTCTGGAAACACCATATATTTT.

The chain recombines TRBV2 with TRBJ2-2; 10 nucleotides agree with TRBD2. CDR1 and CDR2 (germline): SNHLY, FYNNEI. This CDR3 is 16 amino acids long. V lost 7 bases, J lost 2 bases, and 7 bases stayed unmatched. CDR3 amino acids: CASIPLAGDNTGELFF. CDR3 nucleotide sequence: TGTGCCAGCATCCCCCTAGCGGGGGATAACACCGGGGAGCTGTTTTTT.

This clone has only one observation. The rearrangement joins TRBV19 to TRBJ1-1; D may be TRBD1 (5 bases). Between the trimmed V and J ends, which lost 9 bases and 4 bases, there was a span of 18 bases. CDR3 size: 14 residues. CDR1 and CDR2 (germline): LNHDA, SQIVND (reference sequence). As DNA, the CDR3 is TGTGCCAGCGACCAGGTGGGGCGGCGCACTGAAGCTTTCTTT. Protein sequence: CASDQVGRRTEAFF.

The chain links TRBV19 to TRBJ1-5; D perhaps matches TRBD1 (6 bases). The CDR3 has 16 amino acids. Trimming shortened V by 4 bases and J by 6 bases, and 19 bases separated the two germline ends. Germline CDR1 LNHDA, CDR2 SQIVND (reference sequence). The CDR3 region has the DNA TGTGCCAGTAGTAACCAGGGGACCATGGCAAGTCAGCCCCAGCATTTT. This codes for CASSNQGTMASQPQHF.

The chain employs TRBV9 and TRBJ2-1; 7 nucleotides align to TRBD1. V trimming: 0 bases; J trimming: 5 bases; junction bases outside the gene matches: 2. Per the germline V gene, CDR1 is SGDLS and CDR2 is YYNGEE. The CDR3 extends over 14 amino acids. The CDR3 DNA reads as TGTGCCAGCAGCGTAGATCAGGGGGACAATGAGCAGTTCTTC. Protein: CASSVDQGDNEQFF.

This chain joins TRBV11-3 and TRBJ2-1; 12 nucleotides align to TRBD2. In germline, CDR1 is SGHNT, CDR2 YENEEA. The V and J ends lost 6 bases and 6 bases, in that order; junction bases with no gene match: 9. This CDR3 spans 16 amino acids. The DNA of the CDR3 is TGTGCCAGCAGTCCTAGCGGGAGGGCCCGGAGCAATGAGCAGTTCTTC. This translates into CASSPSGRARSNEQFF. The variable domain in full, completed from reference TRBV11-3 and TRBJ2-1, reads EAGVVQSPRYKIIEKKQPVAFWCNPISGHNTLYWYLQNLGQGPELLIRYENEEAVDDSQLPKDRFSAERLKGVDSTLKIQPAELGDSAVYLCASSPSGRARSNEQFFGPGTRLTVL.

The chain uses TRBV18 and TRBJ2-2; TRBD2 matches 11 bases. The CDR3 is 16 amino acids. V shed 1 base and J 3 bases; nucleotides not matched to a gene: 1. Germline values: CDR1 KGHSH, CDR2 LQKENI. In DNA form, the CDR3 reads TGTGCCAGCTCACCACTAGCGGGAGGGCACACCGGGGAGCTGTTTTTT. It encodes CASSPLAGGHTGELFF. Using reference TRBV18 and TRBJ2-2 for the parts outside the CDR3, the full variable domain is NAGVMQNPRHLVRRRGQEARLRCSPMKGHSHVYWYRQLPEEGLKFMVYLQKENIIDESGMPKERFSAEFPKEGPSILRIQQVVRGDSAAYFCASSPLAGGHTGELFFGEGSRLTVL.

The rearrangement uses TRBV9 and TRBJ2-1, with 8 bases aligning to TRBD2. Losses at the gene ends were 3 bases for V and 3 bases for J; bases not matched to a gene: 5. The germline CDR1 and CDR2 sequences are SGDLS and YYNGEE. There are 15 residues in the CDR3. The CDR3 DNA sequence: TGTGCCAGCAGCGCCCTAGCGGGTTACTACAATGAGCAGTTCTTC. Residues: CASSALAGYYNEQFF.